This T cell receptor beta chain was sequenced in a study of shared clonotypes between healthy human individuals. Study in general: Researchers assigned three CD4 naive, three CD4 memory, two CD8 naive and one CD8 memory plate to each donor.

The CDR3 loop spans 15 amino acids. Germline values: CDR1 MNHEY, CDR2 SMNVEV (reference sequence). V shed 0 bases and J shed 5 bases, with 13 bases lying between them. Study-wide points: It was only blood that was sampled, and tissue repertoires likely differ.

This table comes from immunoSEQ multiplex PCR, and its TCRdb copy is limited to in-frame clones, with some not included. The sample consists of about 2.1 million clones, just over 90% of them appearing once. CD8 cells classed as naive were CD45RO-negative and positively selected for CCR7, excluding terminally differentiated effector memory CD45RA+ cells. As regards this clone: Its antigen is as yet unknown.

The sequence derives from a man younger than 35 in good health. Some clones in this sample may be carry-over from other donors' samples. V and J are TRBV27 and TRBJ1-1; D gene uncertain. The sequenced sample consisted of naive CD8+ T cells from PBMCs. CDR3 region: CASSLSVSGWTEAFF. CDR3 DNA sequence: TGTGCCAGCAGTTTATCGGTTTCGGGGTGGACTGAAGCTTTCTTT.